Below, 13 T cell receptor beta chains from the same sample are listed, as sequenced in a study of blood T cells in healthy people across ages. Alongside a J-beta primer mix, a sample-barcoded 5' primer served in a second PCR lasting roughly 6 to 11 cycles. A single record per CDR3 protein comes from TCRdb applying MiXCR to the 5' RACE reads. Seen here are more than 550,000 distinct CDR3 sequences, about 20% observed once, and the top ten hold about 22%. Sequencing was carried out using blood. These receptors were collected from a man in his 70s in good health.

The chain links TRBV15 to TRBJ2-3; 7 nucleotides align to TRBD1. This CDR3 spans 14 amino acids. From germline, CDR1 is LNHNV and CDR2 YYDKDF (reference sequence). Trimming removed 0 bases from V and 4 bases from J; junction bases left unmatched: 1. In nucleotides, the CDR3 is TGTGCCACCAGCAGAGAACAGGGGCCAGATACGCAGTATTTT. Translated, it gives CATSREQGPDTQYF. Drawing the rest from reference TRBV15 and TRBJ2-3, the complete variable domain is DAMVIQNPRYQVTQFGKPVTLSCSQTLNHNVMYWYQQKSSQAPKLLFHYYDKDFNNEADTPDNFQSRRPNTSFCFLDIRSPGLGDTAMYLCATSREQGPDTQYFGPGTRLTVL.

The CDR3 here is CASSHGRVLFPYGYTF. The CDR3 bases are TGTGCCAGCAGCCACGGTCGGGTCCTCTTCCCGTATGGCTACACCTTC. The rearrangement uses TRBV3-1 and TRBJ1-2; D is ambiguous. V lost 3 bases and J lost 5, with 19 bases in between. Germline V lookup: CDR1 LGHDT, CDR2 YNNKEL (reference sequence). This CDR3 is 16 amino acids long.

The chain joins TRBV28 to TRBJ2-5; D possibly corresponds to TRBD2 (6 bases). Judging by the DNA end, TRBJ2-7 fits better; the J call may be wrong. Germline loops: CDR1 MDHEN, CDR2 SYDVKM. The CDR3 runs 14 residues. The CDR3: CASRVSGDNYEQYF. The CDR3 DNA reads as TGTGCCAGCAGGGTATCGGGGGATAACTACGAGCAGTACTTC.

This chain links TRBV18 with TRBJ1-5, with 7 bases matching TRBD1. The CDR3 is 18 residues long. With V trimmed by 4 bases and J by 2 bases, 14 bases remained unmatched. From germline, CDR1 is KGHSH and CDR2 LQKENI. The CDR3 DNA reads TGTGCCAGCTCACTTTACGAAGGGCGTCAGGGGGGCAATCAGCCCCAGCATTTT. Its protein product is CASSLYEGRQGGNQPQHF.

This clonotype has a handful of counts. The chain has TRBV20-1 and TRBJ2-5, with D hard to call. The J call is doubtful: the DNA matches TRBJ2-7 better. The germline CDR1 and CDR2 sequences are DFQATT and SNEGSKA (reference sequence). This CDR3 has 11 amino acids. DNA for the CDR3: TGCAGTGCTAGAGGAAGGGTCGAGCAGTACTTC. This translates into CSARGRVEQYF.

Of note for this clonotype: This CDR3 is missing its conserved last phenylalanine or tryptophan, likely due to a read error. The chain joins TRBV7-9 to TRBJ1-6; tentative D call: TRBD1 (6 bases). The germline V and J ends were trimmed by 4 bases and 6 bases, with 13 bases remaining between them. The length of the CDR3 is 15 residues. Germline CDR1 and CDR2: SEHNR and FQNEAQ (reference sequence). In DNA form, the CDR3 reads TGTGCCAGCAGCTGGTATGGACAGTTTAATTCACCCCTCCACCTT. This encodes CASSWYGQFNSPLHL.

This clonotype was recorded many times. The rearrangement uses TRBV2 and TRBJ1-1; perhaps TRBD1 as D (5 bases). The CDR3 extends over 16 amino acids. Looked up from germline, CDR1 is SNHLY and CDR2 is FYNNEI. Trimming left V 6 bases short and J 0 bases short, with 17 bases between. CDR3 sequence: CASRPPGWGMNTEAFF. The CDR3 DNA is TGTGCCAGCAGACCCCCCGGGTGGGGGATGAACACTGAAGCTTTCTTT.

This clonotype was counted only a few times. The CDR3 DNA reads TGCGCCAGCAGCTCCGGGATGCAAGAGACCCAGTACTTC. As protein: CASSSGMQETQYF. This chain links TRBV5-1 with TRBJ2-5; D possibly corresponds to TRBD2 (5 bases). V shed 3 bases and J shed 2 bases, with 8 bases lying between them. Germline-derived CDR1 and CDR2 are SGHRS and YFSETQ. The length of the CDR3 is 13 residues.

The rearrangement joins TRBV4-2 to TRBJ2-3; weak D call: TRBD2 (6 bases). Germline CDR1 reads LGHNA; CDR2 reads YNFKEQ. Trimming took off 1 base at V and 2 bases at J, with 13 bases between the two ends. The CDR3 is made up of 16 amino acids. This CDR3 reads CASSQGSGEHTDTQYF. Written as DNA, the CDR3 is TGTGCCAGCAGCCAAGGTTCGGGGGAACACACAGATACGCAGTATTTT.

The chain combines TRBV7-2 with TRBJ2-3; D is undetermined. V lost 6 bases and J 3 bases, leaving 10 bases between the germline ends. Germline lookup yields CDR1 SGHTA and CDR2 FQGNSA. There are 13 residues in the CDR3. The CDR3 DNA reads TGTGCCAGCAGTTATAGACCAACAGATACGCAGTATTTT. This encodes CASSYRPTDTQYF.

This clonotype showed up just a few times. The chain recombines TRBV12-3 or TRBV12-4 with TRBJ1-6; D is undetermined. With 3 bases removed from V and 10 bases from J, the gap between germline ends came to 7 bases. The CDR3 sequence is 12 residues long. The CDR3 sequence: CASSLEESPLHF. CDR3 in DNA: TGTGCCAGCAGTTTGGAGGAATCACCCCTCCACTTT.

This chain uses TRBV10-3 with TRBJ2-3; 8 bases fit TRBD1. This CDR3 region has 13 residues. J gave up 4 bases and V 8 bases, and 5 bases lay outside the gene matches. Germline CDR1 ENHRY, CDR2 SYGVKD. The CDR3 nucleotides are TGTGCCATCGGTACAGGGGGTCCAGATACGCAGTATTTT. This gives the protein CAIGTGGPDTQYF.

This clonotype was detected ten times or more. The V and J genes are TRBV7-2 and TRBJ2-5; 9 positions match TRBD1. V was pared by 4 bases and J by 4 bases, with 10 bases of the junction left unmatched. The CDR3 spans 16 residues. Germline V lookup: CDR1 SGHTA, CDR2 FQGNSA. The CDR3 nucleotides are TGTGCCAGCAGCTCACAGGGGGCGCTAATCTCAGAGACCCAGTACTTC. Residues: CASSSQGALISETQYF.